A selection of T cell receptor beta chains follows, all from one sample in a study of CD8+CD57+ T cells in acquired aplastic anemia. TCRdb reprocessed the reads via MiXCR and lists one record per CDR3 protein. Counted here are roughly 160,000 distinct CDR3 sequences, about 64% occurring once; the ten biggest clones make up about 41%. Sequences were obtained from sorted CD4+, CD8+, or CD8+CD57+ T cells (not recorded which) from PBMCs. Every receptor here comes from a human donor in good health. Both conserved end residues are part of each CDR3. D genes are given only for firm matches. Expanded clones get a size class; other rows say once, few or many, or leave the size out.

DNA: TGTGCCAGCAGCGCGATAGCGGGAAGTAAAAATGAGCAGTTCTTC
CDR3: CASSAIAGSKNEQFF
size: .
V: TRBV9
D: TRBD2
J: TRBJ2-1

DNA: TGTGCCATCAGGGAGGTGGGGGTTGAGCAGTTCTTC
CDR3: CAIREVGVEQFF
size: .
V: TRBV10-3
D: .
J: TRBJ2-1

DNA: TGTGCCAGCGGACCGACTAGCACAGATACGCAGTATTTT
CDR3: CASGPTSTDTQYF
size: .
V: TRBV19
D: .
J: TRBJ2-3

DNA: TGTGCCAGCAGCCAAGCGACAGGGGCCACAGATACGCAGTATTTT
CDR3: CASSQATGATDTQYF
size: .
V: TRBV4-2
D: TRBD1
J: TRBJ2-3

DNA: TGTGCCAGTAGTATCGCGCCCGGGGGGACCTACGAGCAGTACTTC
CDR3: CASSIAPGGTYEQYF
size: .
V: TRBV19
D: TRBD2
J: TRBJ2-7

DNA: TGTGCCAGCAGCGCCAGCCCCGCTGGGGGCTATGGCTACACCTTC
CDR3: CASSASPAGGYGYTF
size: many
V: TRBV7-8
D: .
J: TRBJ1-2

DNA: TGTGCCAGCAGTGACTACGAGCAGTACTTC
CDR3: CASSDYEQYF
size: many
V: TRBV6-2/TRBV6-3
D: .
J: TRBJ2-7

DNA: TGCAGTGCCAACCCCAGGGGGCCCTACGAGCAGTACTTC
CDR3: CSANPRGPYEQYF
size: .
V: TRBV20-1
D: TRBD1
J: TRBJ2-7

DNA: TGTGCCAGCAGCCAGGGTCTCCCCTACGAGCAGTACTTC
CDR3: CASSQGLPYEQYF
size: .
V: TRBV25-1
D: .
J: TRBJ2-7

DNA: TGTGCCATCGGAGCAGGGAATGATGAAGGCTACACCTTC
CDR3: CAIGAGNDEGYTF
size: .
V: TRBV10-3
D: .
J: TRBJ1-2

DNA: TGTGCCAGCAGCGTCCAACTTTGGGGGATGGAGAAAATGAACACTGAAGCTTTCTTT
CDR3: CASSVQLWGMEKMNTEAFF
size: many
V: TRBV7-9
D: .
J: TRBJ1-1

DNA: TGCGCCAGCAGTAGGGGATCGTCTGAGCAGTACTTC
CDR3: CASSRGSSEQYF
size: .
V: TRBV10-1
D: .
J: TRBJ2-7

DNA: TGTGCCACCAGGGCACCTCTAGGGGATGAAGCTTTCTTT
CDR3: CATRAPLGDEAFF
size: .
V: TRBV24-1
D: .
J: TRBJ1-1

DNA: TGCAGTGCCAGGGACGTGACGAACACCGGGGAGCTGTTTTTT
CDR3: CSARDVTNTGELFF
size: many
V: TRBV20-1
D: .
J: TRBJ2-2

DNA: TGCAGTGCTAGACATGCGACTAGCGGGGAGCAGTTCTTC
CDR3: CSARHATSGEQFF
size: .
V: TRBV20-1
D: TRBD2
J: TRBJ2-1

DNA: TGCAGCGTTGAAGGGACTAGCTACCTCACCGGGGAGCTGTTTTTT
CDR3: CSVEGTSYLTGELFF
size: once
V: TRBV29-1
D: TRBD2
J: TRBJ2-2

DNA: TGTGCCATCAGTGGGACAGGGGCCACCTATGGCTACACCTTC
CDR3: CAISGTGATYGYTF
size: .
V: TRBV10-3
D: TRBD1
J: TRBJ1-2

DNA: TGTGCCAGCAGTTTTTCAGGGGGCGATTCACCCCTCCACTTT
CDR3: CASSFSGGDSPLHF
size: .
V: TRBV12-3/TRBV12-4
D: TRBD1
J: TRBJ1-6

DNA: TGCAGTGCCACGGGAGGGGGCTGGTCCTACGAGCAGTACTTC
CDR3: CSATGGGWSYEQYF
size: .
V: TRBV20-1
D: .
J: TRBJ2-7

DNA: TGCAGTGCCCCTGACTCCTCGGGCACAGATACGCAGTATTTT
CDR3: CSAPDSSGTDTQYF
size: .
V: TRBV20-1
D: .
J: TRBJ2-3

DNA: TGTGCCACCAGCAGAGATCAGGGTACTGAAGCTTTCTTT
CDR3: CATSRDQGTEAFF
size: .
V: TRBV15
D: .
J: TRBJ1-1

DNA: TGTGCCAGCAGTGAAGCGCAGGGGGGCCCCTACGAGCAGTACTTC
CDR3: CASSEAQGGPYEQYF
size: many
V: TRBV6-1
D: .
J: TRBJ2-7

DNA: TGTGCCAGCATATCTTGGACACTTAGCTCCTACGAGCAGTACTTC
CDR3: CASISWTLSSYEQYF
size: .
V: TRBV2
D: .
J: TRBJ2-7

DNA: TGTGCCAGTACCCGGACCGGGACAGGCTCGGGTGAGCAGTTCTTC
CDR3: CASTRTGTGSGEQFF
size: .
V: TRBV7-3
D: TRBD1
J: TRBJ2-1

DNA: TGCAGTGCTAGAGAGGACAGGGGGCGCTTGCCCCAGCATTTT
CDR3: CSAREDRGRLPQHF
size: .
V: TRBV20-1
D: TRBD1
J: TRBJ1-5

DNA: TGTGCCAGCAGCCCACCGGGACTAGGGATAGAGACCCAGTACTTC
CDR3: CASSPPGLGIETQYF
size: .
V: TRBV2
D: TRBD2
J: TRBJ2-5

DNA: TGTGCCAGTAGTATTTTATCTGGAAACACCATATATTTT
CDR3: CASSILSGNTIYF
size: .
V: TRBV19
D: .
J: TRBJ1-3

DNA: TGTGCCAGCAGCTTAGGGGACTCAAGGGAGAACACTGAAGCTTTCTTT
CDR3: CASSLGDSRENTEAFF
size: .
V: TRBV13
D: .
J: TRBJ1-1

DNA: TGTGCCACCAGCAGCGCCACTAGCGGGACGGGGGAGACCCAGTACTTC
CDR3: CATSSATSGTGETQYF
size: medium-sized
V: TRBV15
D: TRBD2
J: TRBJ2-5

DNA: TGTGCCAGCAGCACATACAGGGGGACTAATTCACCCCTCCACTTT
CDR3: CASSTYRGTNSPLHF
size: few
V: TRBV9
D: TRBD1
J: TRBJ1-6

DNA: TGCAGTGCTAGAGATAACGCGGGGTCGGCCGGGGGGACAGATACGCAGTATTTT
CDR3: CSARDNAGSAGGTDTQYF
size: .
V: TRBV20-1
D: TRBD2
J: TRBJ2-3

DNA: TGTGCCACCAGCGGCTTGACTAGCGGGATGACTGGGGCCAACGTCCTGACTTTC
CDR3: CATSGLTSGMTGANVLTF
size: .
V: TRBV15
D: TRBD2
J: TRBJ2-6

DNA: TGTGCCAGCAGCTTAGCGTTGGGTGGTAACACTGAAGCTTTCTTT
CDR3: CASSLALGGNTEAFF
size: .
V: TRBV7-9
D: .
J: TRBJ1-1

DNA: TGTGCCAGCAGTTACACAGGGCAAATGGAGCCCCAGCATTTT
CDR3: CASSYTGQMEPQHF
size: .
V: TRBV6-5
D: .
J: TRBJ1-5

DNA: TGTGCCAGCAGCAAGGCCGGTATTAAGGGGCAAGAGACCCAGTACTTC
CDR3: CASSKAGIKGQETQYF
size: .
V: TRBV5-4
D: .
J: TRBJ2-5

DNA: TGTGCCAGCGGTCGTTTCGGGAGGACTGAAGCTTTCTTT
CDR3: CASGRFGRTEAFF
size: few
V: TRBV7-2
D: .
J: TRBJ1-1

DNA: TGTGCCAGCTCGCAGGGGCCCCGGAGCACTGAAGCTTTCTTT
CDR3: CASSQGPRSTEAFF
size: .
V: TRBV6-4
D: .
J: TRBJ1-1

DNA: TGTGCCAGCAGCCAGGGGGGGACCCAGTACTTC
CDR3: CASSQGGTQYF
size: .
V: TRBV11-3
D: .
J: TRBJ2-5

DNA: TGCAGTGCACCGTTCCGGGACAGGGTTTACGAGCAGTACTTC
CDR3: CSAPFRDRVYEQYF
size: .
V: TRBV20-1
D: TRBD1
J: TRBJ2-7

DNA: TGTGCCAGCAGCACCCGGACAGGGGGCTTCGGTGGCTACACCTTC
CDR3: CASSTRTGGFGGYTF
size: .
V: TRBV9
D: TRBD1
J: TRBJ1-2